Listed here are 18 T cell receptor beta chains from one sample, sequenced in a study of shared clonotypes between healthy human individuals. The assay was immunoSEQ multiplex PCR, and TCRdb's table has in-frame clones only and misses some. The sample includes some 2,000,000 clones, roughly 96% of them seen just once. Specimen: naive CD4+ T cells sorted from blood. Subset defined: CD45RA+ positively selected. These receptors were obtained from a man younger than 35 in good health.

This clone was seen repeatedly, ten times or more. Within the sample, other DNA sequences also encode this same CDR3. The chain recombines TRBV28 with TRBJ1-2, with D hard to call. Germline V gene sequence: CDR1 MDHEN, CDR2 SYDVKM. The germline V and J ends were trimmed by 5 bases and 7 bases, with 11 bases remaining between them. There are 12 residues in the CDR3. CDR3 coding DNA: TGTGCCAGCAGTCCACTTCCCAGTGGCTACACCTTC. As protein: CASSPLPSGYTF.

The rearrangement joins TRBV10-3 to TRBJ1-1; TRBD1 agrees at 8 bases. J lost 3 bases, V lost 5 bases, and 11 bases had no gene match. The CDR3 covers 16 residues. Germline V gene data show CDR1 as ENHRY and CDR2 as SYGVKD. As DNA, the CDR3 is TGTGCCATCAGTTACCAGGGGGCGGAATTTGACACTGAAGCTTTCTTT. Translating it yields CAISYQGAEFDTEAFF.

The CDR3 bases are TGTGCCAGCAGCGTATTGGGGACAGGGGGATGGCCAGATACGCAGTATTTT. Translation: CASSVLGTGGWPDTQYF. This chain joins TRBV9 and TRBJ2-3; 11 nucleotides align to TRBD1. Germline V lookup: CDR1 SGDLS, CDR2 YYNGEE. After removal of 1 base from V and 4 bases from J, the junction contained 8 bases not matched to a gene. The CDR3 covers 17 residues.

The chain is built from TRBV5-8 and TRBJ2-5, with 8 bases lining up with TRBD1. The V gene end was trimmed by 2 bases and the J gene end by 1 base; junction bases not matched to a gene: 7. Germline assignment: CDR1 SGHTS and CDR2 YDEGEE. The CDR3 has 16 residues. The CDR3 sequence is CASSFFGQGAQETQYF. In DNA, the CDR3 is TGTGCCAGCAGCTTTTTCGGCCAGGGGGCCCAAGAGACCCAGTACTTC.

V gene TRBV27 combines with J gene TRBJ1-2; no firm D call. Trimming cost V 3 bases and J 7 bases, with 15 bases left between them. Germline V gives CDR1 MNHEY, CDR2 SMNVEV (reference sequence). This CDR3 contains 14 residues. The CDR3 is CASSFSQTVGGYTF. For the CDR3, the DNA is TGTGCCAGCAGTTTTTCCCAAACCGTGGGTGGCTACACCTTC.

Details on this clone: Other DNA sequences from this sample encode an identical CDR3 as well. This sequence joins TRBV30 and TRBJ2-1; D uncertain. V lost 4 bases and J lost 0, with 7 bases in between. CDR3 length equals 13 residues. CDR1 is GTSNPN and CDR2 is SVGIG in the germline V gene (reference sequence). As DNA, the CDR3 is TGTGCCTGGACCCAAGGCTCCTACAATGAGCAGTTCTTC. This translates into CAWTQGSYNEQFF.

V gene TRBV27 combines with J gene TRBJ2-3, with D possibly matching TRBD2 (5 bases). V lost 3 bases, J lost 4 bases, and 8 bases lay in between. The CDR3 loop spans 13 amino acids. Per the germline V gene, CDR1 is MNHEY and CDR2 is SMNVEV (reference sequence). The CDR3 DNA sequence: TGTGCCAGCAGTTTGCAGGAGGCAGATACGCAGTATTTT. Translated, it gives CASSLQEADTQYF.

The V gene is TRBV30, the J gene TRBJ1-5; TRBD1 aligns across 7 bases. The CDR3 loop spans 15 amino acids. In germline, CDR1 is GTSNPN, CDR2 SVGIG (reference sequence). V shed 4 bases and J 5 bases; nucleotides not matched to a gene: 11. The CDR3 here is CAWTLRGGSHQPQHF. The DNA of the CDR3 is TGTGCCTGGACCCTAAGAGGGGGCAGTCATCAGCCCCAGCATTTT.

This clone was seen only once. The chain uses TRBV7-9 and TRBJ2-2; 9 bases match TRBD1. The ends lost 1 base at V and 4 bases at J; junction bases unmatched: 4. Germline V gene lookup returns CDR1 SEHNR and CDR2 FQNEAQ (reference sequence). The CDR3 runs 16 residues. The CDR3 loop is CASSLVTGGVTGELFF. The DNA for the CDR3 is TGTGCCAGCAGCTTAGTGACAGGGGGTGTCACCGGGGAGCTGTTTTTT.

The rearrangement joins TRBV7-9 to TRBJ2-7; D is perhaps TRBD1 (5 bases). There are 13 residues in the CDR3. V was cut by 4 bases and J by 4 bases, with 11 bases left in between. Germline V lookup: CDR1 SEHNR, CDR2 FQNEAQ (reference sequence). The CDR3 coding sequence is TGTGCCAGCAGCTCGACAGTACCTTACGAGCAGTACTTC. Translating it yields CASSSTVPYEQYF.

The chain combines TRBV30 with TRBJ1-4; D is possibly TRBD1 (6 bases). The germline V gene encodes CDR1 GTSNPN and CDR2 SVGIG (reference sequence). The CDR3 runs 15 residues. Deletions cut 0 bases from V and 8 bases from J, with 16 bases between. The CDR3 DNA reads as TGTGCCTGGAGTGTAGTCGGGGGCCTCGGGGAAAAACTGTTTTTT. The encoded protein is CAWSVVGGLGEKLFF.

The chain has TRBV7-8 and TRBJ2-7, with D perhaps TRBD2 (6 bases). Trimming took off 5 bases at V and 3 bases at J, with 14 bases between the two ends. Per the germline V gene, CDR1 is SGHVS and CDR2 is FQNEAQ. The CDR3 is made up of 14 amino acids. Here the CDR3 reads CASSPGLLLYEQYF. CDR3 coding DNA: TGTGCCAGCAGCCCAGGACTACTCCTCTACGAGCAGTACTTC.

J is TRBJ1-3 and V is TRBV4-1, with D possibly matching TRBD1 (5 bases). The CDR3 has 17 amino acids. Germline V gene data show CDR1 as MGHRA and CDR2 as YSYEKL. Trimming stripped 0 bases from V and 0 bases from J, with 12 bases between. The CDR3 nucleotides read TGCGCCAGCAGCCAAGATCGGGGGATCAACTCTGGAAACACCATATATTTT. Its translation: CASSQDRGINSGNTIYF.

The chain links TRBV5-1 to TRBJ2-4; 7 bases map to TRBD2. This CDR3 has 20 amino acids. The junction had 15 bases not matched to a gene; V was cut back by 0 bases and J by 0 bases. In germline, CDR1 is SGHRS, CDR2 YFSETQ. The CDR3 DNA reads TGCGCCAGCAGCTTGGACCCTCGGGACGGCGGGAGATTAGCCAAAAACATTCAGTACTTC. This codes for CASSLDPRDGGRLAKNIQYF. Based on the CDR3 plus reference TRBV5-1 and TRBJ2-4, the full variable domain is KAGVTQTPRYLIKTRGQQVTLSCSPISGHRSVSWYQQTPGQGLQFLFEYFSETQRNKGNFPGRFSGRQFSNSRSEMNVSTLELGDSALYLCASSLDPRDGGRLAKNIQYFGAGTRLSVL.

This sequence joins TRBV15 and TRBJ1-2; no clear D. Germline CDR1 LNHNV, CDR2 YYDKDF (reference sequence). V was cut by 0 bases and J by 4 bases, with 18 bases left in between. This CDR3 has 17 amino acids. The CDR3 region is CATSRDPPGQDVYGYTF. The CDR3 coding sequence is TGTGCCACCAGCAGAGACCCACCCGGCCAGGACGTCTATGGCTACACCTTC.

The rearrangement links TRBV12-2 to TRBJ1-4; the tabulated D call, TRBD1, remains unverified against the DNA. TRBV12-2 is given as a pseudogene. This CDR3 spans 17 amino acids. The CDR3 region is CASRSLPQGATNEKLFF. In nucleotides, the CDR3 is TGTGCAAGTCGCTCACTACCGCAGGGCGCAACTAATGAAAAACTGTTTTTT.

J is TRBJ2-7 and V is TRBV10-2; 7 bases are shared with TRBD1. This CDR3 contains 15 residues. The germline V gene encodes CDR1 WSHSY and CDR2 SAAADI. The V gene end was trimmed by 6 bases and the J gene end by 5 bases; junction bases not matched to a gene: 13. The CDR3 is CASRLERTGPHEQYF. The DNA of the CDR3 is TGCGCCAGCAGATTGGAAAGGACAGGCCCCCACGAGCAGTACTTC.

The chain combines TRBV7-9 with TRBJ2-7, with TRBD2 as a possible D gene (5 bases). This CDR3 spans 14 amino acids. In germline, CDR1 is SEHNR, CDR2 FQNEAQ (reference sequence). Trimming shortened V by 3 bases and J by 2 bases, and 11 bases separated the two germline ends. CDR3 bases: TGTGCCAGCAGCTTGGAGGACGGCCCCTACGAGCAGTACTTC. Translated: CASSLEDGPYEQYF.